This T cell receptor beta chain was retrieved from a study of blood T cell repertoires in COVID-19. Study summary: The cDNA or gDNA used as material had been derived from T cells, B-cell-depleted T cells, or PBMCs.

Enrolled during active infection, Seattle patients were then followed longitudinally. Sequenced by immunoSEQ multiplex PCR; TCRdb stores in-frame clones only, minus some. The sample contains fewer than 350,000 clones, 90% of which appear only once. The source is a woman aged 25-40 years with COVID-19, enrolled during active disease. The sample comprised peripheral blood.

CDR3 in amino acids: CASSQGTEAFF. DNA for the CDR3: TGTGCCAGCAGCCAGGGGACTGAAGCTTTCTTT. The chain recombines TRBV27 with TRBJ1-1; tentatively, D is TRBD1 (6 bases). Trimming took 6 bases from V and 5 from J, leaving 7 bases between them. Germline-derived CDR1 and CDR2 are MNHEY and SMNVEV (reference sequence). The CDR3 spans 11 residues.